Below, 5 T cell receptor beta chains from the same sample are listed, as sequenced in a study of blood T cell repertoires in COVID-19. The assay was immunoSEQ multiplex PCR, and TCRdb's table has in-frame clones only and misses some. The sample includes about 210,000 clones, roughly 81% of them seen just once. The sample consisted of peripheral blood. The receptor set was obtained from a woman in her fifties or sixties with active or convalescent COVID-19.

To note about this clone: Other nucleotide sequences from this sample produce the same CDR3. V is TRBV10-3 and J is TRBJ1-2; no clear D gene. CDR1 and CDR2 (germline): ENHRY, SYGVKD. The CDR3 length is 14 residues. V lost 0 bases, J lost 2 bases, and 7 bases lay in between. The CDR3 DNA reads TGTGCCATCAGTGAGTCCCCCGAGAACTATGGCTACACCTTC. It yields the protein CAISESPENYGYTF.

The rearrangement links TRBV7-2 to TRBJ2-2; 8 positions match TRBD2. Trimming cost V 5 bases and J 1 base; bases outside gene matches: 12. The CDR3 has 18 residues. Germline CDR1 SGHTA, CDR2 FQGNSA. Here the CDR3 reads CASSKGWLAGLNTGELFF. CDR3 DNA: TGTGCCAGCAGCAAAGGGTGGCTAGCGGGTCTGAACACCGGGGAGCTGTTTTTT.

The rearrangement links TRBV11-2 to TRBJ2-5; 9 bases line up with TRBD2. The CDR3 has 18 amino acids. Germline V gives CDR1 SGHAT, CDR2 FQNNGV. V dropped 5 bases and J dropped 2; count of bases not matched to a gene: 15. The CDR3 loop reads CASSPSASGTRRQETQYF. CDR3 coding DNA: TGTGCCAGCAGCCCCTCGGCTAGCGGGACCCGGAGACAAGAGACCCAGTACTTC. Based on the CDR3 plus reference TRBV11-2 and TRBJ2-5, the full variable domain is EAGVAQSPRYKIIEKRQSVAFWCNPISGHATLYWYQQILGQGPKLLIQFQNNGVVDDSQLPKDRFSAERLKGVDSTLKIQPAKLEDSAVYLCASSPSASGTRRQETQYFGPGTRLLVL.

The V and J genes are TRBV28 and TRBJ1-2; 7 bases line up with TRBD1. There are 13 residues in the CDR3. From germline, CDR1 is MDHEN and CDR2 SYDVKM. After removal of 3 bases from V and 8 bases from J, the junction contained 6 bases not matched to a gene. CDR3 protein: CASSFEGAWGYTF. CDR3 sequence (DNA): TGTGCCAGCAGTTTTGAGGGGGCGTGGGGCTACACCTTC.

The chain couples TRBV2 to TRBJ1-5, with a tentative D call TRBD1 (6 bases). Trimming stripped 6 bases from V and 0 bases from J, with 12 bases between. The germline V gene encodes CDR1 SNHLY and CDR2 FYNNEI. The CDR3 is 15 residues long. This CDR3 is CASSQGSYSNQPQHF. As DNA, the CDR3 is TGTGCCAGCAGCCAGGGGAGCTATAGCAATCAGCCCCAGCATTTT.